This TCR beta chain was sequenced for a study of blood T cell repertoires in COVID-19. For the study at large: Specimens from acute and convalescent COVID-19 originated in the United States, Italy and Spain.

The CDR3 runs 15 residues. Per germline, CDR1 SQVTM and CDR2 ANQGSEA. Trimming took 1 base from V and 4 from J, leaving 16 bases between them. Original data processing: Estimated nucleated cell counts came from reference gene primer amplification. Profiled with immunoSEQ multiplex PCR; TCRdb holds only in-frame clones, not every one. That table supplies the V and J calls and clone size; D and trimming were determined from the DNA. This table has some 160,000 clones, 65% to 90% appearing once. The sequencing sample was made of peripheral blood. The chain joins TRBV29-1 to TRBJ1-2; D remains ambiguous. This sequence was found in a human donor in a cohort sampled during active COVID-19. The chain's CDR3 is CSVEGNRDLGYGYTF. In nucleotides, the CDR3 is TGCAGCGTTGAAGGAAACCGGGATTTGGGCTATGGCTACACCTTC.